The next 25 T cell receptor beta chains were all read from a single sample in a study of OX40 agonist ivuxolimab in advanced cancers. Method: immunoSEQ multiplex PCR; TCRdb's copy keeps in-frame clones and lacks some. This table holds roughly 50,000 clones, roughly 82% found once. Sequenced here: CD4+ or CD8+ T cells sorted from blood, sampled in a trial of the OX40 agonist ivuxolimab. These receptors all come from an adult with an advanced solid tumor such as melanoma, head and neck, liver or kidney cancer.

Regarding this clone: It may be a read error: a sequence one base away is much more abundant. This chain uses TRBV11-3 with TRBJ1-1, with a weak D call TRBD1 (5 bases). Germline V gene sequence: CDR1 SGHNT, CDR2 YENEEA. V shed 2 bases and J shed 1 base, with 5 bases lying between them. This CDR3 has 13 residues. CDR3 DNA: TGTGCCAGCAGCTTACAGGGGAACACTGAAGCTTTCTTT. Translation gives CASSLQGNTEAFF.

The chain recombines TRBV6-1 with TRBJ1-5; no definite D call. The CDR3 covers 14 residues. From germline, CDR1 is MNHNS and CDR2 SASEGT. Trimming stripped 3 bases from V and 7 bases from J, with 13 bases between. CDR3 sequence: CASSDERRNQPQHF. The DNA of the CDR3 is TGTGCCAGCAGTGACGAAAGGAGGAACCAGCCCCAGCATTTT.

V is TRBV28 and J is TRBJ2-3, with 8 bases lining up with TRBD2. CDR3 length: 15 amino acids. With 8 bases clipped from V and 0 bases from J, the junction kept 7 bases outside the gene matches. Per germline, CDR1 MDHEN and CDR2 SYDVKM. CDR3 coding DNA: TGTGCCAGCGGCACACTAGCGGTCAGCACAGATACGCAGTATTTT. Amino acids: CASGTLAVSTDTQYF.

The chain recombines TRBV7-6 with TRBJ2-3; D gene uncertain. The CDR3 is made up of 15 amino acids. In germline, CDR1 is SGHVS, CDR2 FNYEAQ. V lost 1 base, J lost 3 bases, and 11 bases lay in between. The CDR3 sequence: CASSLGAGQTDTQYF. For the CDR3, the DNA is TGTGCCAGCAGCTTAGGGGCAGGCCAGACAGATACGCAGTATTTT.

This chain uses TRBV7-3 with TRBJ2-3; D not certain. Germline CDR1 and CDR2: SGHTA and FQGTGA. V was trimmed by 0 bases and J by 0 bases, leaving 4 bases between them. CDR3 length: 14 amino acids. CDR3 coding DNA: TGTGCCAGCAGCTTAACCCCTAGCACAGATACGCAGTATTTT. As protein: CASSLTPSTDTQYF.

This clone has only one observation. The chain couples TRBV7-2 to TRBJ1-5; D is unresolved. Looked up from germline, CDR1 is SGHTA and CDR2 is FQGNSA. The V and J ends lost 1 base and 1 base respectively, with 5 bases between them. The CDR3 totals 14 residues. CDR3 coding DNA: TGTGCCAGCAGCTTAGGAAGGAGCAATCAGCCCCAGCATTTT. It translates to CASSLGRSNQPQHF.

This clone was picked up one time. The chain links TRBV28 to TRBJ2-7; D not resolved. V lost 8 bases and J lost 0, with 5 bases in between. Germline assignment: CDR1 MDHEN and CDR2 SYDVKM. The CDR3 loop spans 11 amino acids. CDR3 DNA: TGTGCCAGCCTGAGCTCCTACGAGCAGTACTTC. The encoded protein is CASLSSYEQYF. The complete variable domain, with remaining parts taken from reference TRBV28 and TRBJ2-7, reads DVKVTQSSRYLVKRTGEKVFLECVQDMDHENMFWYRQDPGLGLRLIYFSYDVKMKEKGDIPEGYSVSREKKERFSLILESASTNQTSMYLCASLSSYEQYFGPGTRLTVT.

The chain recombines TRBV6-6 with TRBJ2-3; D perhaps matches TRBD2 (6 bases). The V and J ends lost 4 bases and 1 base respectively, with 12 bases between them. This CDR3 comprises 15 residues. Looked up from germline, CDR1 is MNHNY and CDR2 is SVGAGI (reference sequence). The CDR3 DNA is TGTGCCAGCAGTTCCCGGGACTCCGGCACAGATACGCAGTATTTT. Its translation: CASSSRDSGTDTQYF.

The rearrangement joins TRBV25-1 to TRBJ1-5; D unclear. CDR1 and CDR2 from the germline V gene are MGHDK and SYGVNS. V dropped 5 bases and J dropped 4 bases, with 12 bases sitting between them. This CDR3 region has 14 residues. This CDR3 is CASSPAVLNQPQHF. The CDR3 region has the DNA TGTGCCAGCAGTCCGGCGGTCCTGAATCAGCCCCAGCATTTT.

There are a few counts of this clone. The CDR3 region is CASSRGDRDNSPLHF. DNA of the CDR3: TGTGCCAGTAGCCGAGGGGACAGGGATAATTCACCCCTCCACTTT. This chain links TRBV19 with TRBJ1-6; TRBD1 matches at 9 bases. Looked up from germline, CDR1 is LNHDA and CDR2 is SQIVND (reference sequence). The CDR3 runs 15 residues. V shed 6 bases, J shed 5 bases, and the junction held 5 bases outside the gene matches.

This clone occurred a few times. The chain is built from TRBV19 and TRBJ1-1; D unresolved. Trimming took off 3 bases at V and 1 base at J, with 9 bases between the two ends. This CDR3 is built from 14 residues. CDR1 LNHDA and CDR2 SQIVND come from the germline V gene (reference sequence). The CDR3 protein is CASSIPAENTEAFF. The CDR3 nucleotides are TGTGCCAGTAGTATCCCAGCAGAGAACACTGAAGCTTTCTTT.

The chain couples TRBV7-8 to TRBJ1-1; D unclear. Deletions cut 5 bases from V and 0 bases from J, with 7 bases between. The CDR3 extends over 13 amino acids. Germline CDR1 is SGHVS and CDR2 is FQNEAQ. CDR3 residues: CASSSQMNTEAFF. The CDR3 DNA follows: TGTGCCAGCAGCAGCCAGATGAACACTGAAGCTTTCTTT.

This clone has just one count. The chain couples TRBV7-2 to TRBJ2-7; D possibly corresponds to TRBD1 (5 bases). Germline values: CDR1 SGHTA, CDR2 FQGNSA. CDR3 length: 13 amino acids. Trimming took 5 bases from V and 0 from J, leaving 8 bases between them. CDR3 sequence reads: CASSSRASYEQYF. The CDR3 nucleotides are TGTGCCAGCAGCAGCAGGGCCTCCTACGAGCAGTACTTC.

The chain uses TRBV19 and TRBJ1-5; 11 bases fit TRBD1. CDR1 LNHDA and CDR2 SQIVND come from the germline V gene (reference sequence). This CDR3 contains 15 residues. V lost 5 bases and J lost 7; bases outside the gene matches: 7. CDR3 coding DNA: TGTGCCAGTAGTGCCGGGACAGGGGGTACCCAGCCCCAGCATTTT. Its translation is CASSAGTGGTQPQHF.

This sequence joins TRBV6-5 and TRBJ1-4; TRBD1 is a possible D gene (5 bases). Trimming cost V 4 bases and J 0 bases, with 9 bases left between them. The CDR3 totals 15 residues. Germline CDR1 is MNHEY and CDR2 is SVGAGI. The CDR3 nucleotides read TGTGCCAGCAGTTCCCTGGGGGCAACTAATGAAAAACTGTTTTTT. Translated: CASSSLGATNEKLFF.

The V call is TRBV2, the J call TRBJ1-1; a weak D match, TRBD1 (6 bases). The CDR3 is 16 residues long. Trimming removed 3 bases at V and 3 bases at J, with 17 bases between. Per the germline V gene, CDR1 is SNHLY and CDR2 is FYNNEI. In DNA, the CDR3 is TGTGCCAGCAGTGACTCGACAGGAGGAGGGTACACTGAAGCTTTCTTT. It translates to CASSDSTGGGYTEAFF.

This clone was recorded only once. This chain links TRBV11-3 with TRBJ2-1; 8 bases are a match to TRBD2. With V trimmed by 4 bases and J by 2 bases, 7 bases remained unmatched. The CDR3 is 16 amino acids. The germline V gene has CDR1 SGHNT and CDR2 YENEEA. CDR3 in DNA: TGTGCCAGCAGCTCTGTCGGGGGGGGCCCCTACAATGAGCAGTTCTTC. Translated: CASSSVGGGPYNEQFF.

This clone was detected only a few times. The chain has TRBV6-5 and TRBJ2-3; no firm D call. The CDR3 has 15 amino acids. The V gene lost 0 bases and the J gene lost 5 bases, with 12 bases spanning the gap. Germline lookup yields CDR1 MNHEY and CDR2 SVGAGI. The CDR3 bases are TGTGCCAGCAGTTACTCTTTGAATCAGGAAGATACGCAGTATTTT. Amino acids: CASSYSLNQEDTQYF.

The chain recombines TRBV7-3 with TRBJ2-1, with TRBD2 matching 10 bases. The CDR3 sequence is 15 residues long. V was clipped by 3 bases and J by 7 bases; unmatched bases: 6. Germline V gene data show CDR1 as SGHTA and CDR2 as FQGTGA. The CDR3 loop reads CASSFSGGAGNEQFF. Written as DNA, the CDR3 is TGTGCCAGCAGCTTCAGCGGGGGGGCCGGGAATGAGCAGTTCTTC.

The CDR3 spells CASSTYRGRGNTEAFF. The CDR3 DNA follows: TGTGCCAGCAGCACATACAGGGGGCGCGGGAACACTGAAGCTTTCTTT. The J gene is TRBJ1-1, the V gene TRBV7-2, with 9 bases that match TRBD1. Per the germline V gene, CDR1 is SGHTA and CDR2 is FQGNSA. This CDR3 contains 16 residues. V was pared by 5 bases and J by 1 base, with 8 bases of the junction left unmatched.

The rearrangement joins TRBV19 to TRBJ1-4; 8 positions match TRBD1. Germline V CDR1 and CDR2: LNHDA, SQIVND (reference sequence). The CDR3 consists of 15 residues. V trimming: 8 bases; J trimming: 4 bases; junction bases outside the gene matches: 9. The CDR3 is CASSSQQGDNEKLFF. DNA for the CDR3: TGTGCCAGTTCCTCGCAACAGGGGGATAATGAAAAACTGTTTTTT.

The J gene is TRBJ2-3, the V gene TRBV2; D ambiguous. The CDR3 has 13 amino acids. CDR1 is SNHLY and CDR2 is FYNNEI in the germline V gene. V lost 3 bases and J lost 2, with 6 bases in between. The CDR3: CASSDHPTDTQYF. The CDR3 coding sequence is TGTGCCAGCAGTGATCATCCCACAGATACGCAGTATTTT. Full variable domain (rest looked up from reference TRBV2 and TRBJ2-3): EPEVTQTPSHQVTQMGQEVILRCVPISNHLYFYWYRQILGQKVEFLVSFYNNEISEKSEIFDDQFSVERPDGSNFTLKIRSTKLEDSAMYFCASSDHPTDTQYFGPGTRLTVL.

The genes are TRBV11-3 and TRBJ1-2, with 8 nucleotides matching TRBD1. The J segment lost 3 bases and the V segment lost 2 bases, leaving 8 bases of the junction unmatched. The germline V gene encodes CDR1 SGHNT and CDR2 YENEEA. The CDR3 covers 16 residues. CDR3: CASSLFQTGEDYGYTF. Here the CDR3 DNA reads TGTGCCAGCAGCTTATTCCAGACAGGGGAGGACTATGGCTACACCTTC.

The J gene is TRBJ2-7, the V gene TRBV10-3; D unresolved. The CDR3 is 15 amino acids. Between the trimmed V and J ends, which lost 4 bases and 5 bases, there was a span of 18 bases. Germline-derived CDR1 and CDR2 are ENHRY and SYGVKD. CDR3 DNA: TGTGCCATCAGTGGGCAGTCCTCGGGTTTGGACGAGCAGTACTTC. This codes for CAISGQSSGLDEQYF.

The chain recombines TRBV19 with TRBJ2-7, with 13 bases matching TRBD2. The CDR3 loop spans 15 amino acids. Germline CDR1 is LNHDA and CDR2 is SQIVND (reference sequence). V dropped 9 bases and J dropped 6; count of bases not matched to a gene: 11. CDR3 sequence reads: CASRSLAGGNGEQYF. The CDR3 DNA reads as TGTGCCAGCCGTTCACTAGCGGGGGGGAATGGCGAGCAGTACTTC.